One and the same sample provided the 29 T cell receptor beta chains below, sequenced in a study of blood T cell repertoires in COVID-19. The protocol was immunoSEQ multiplex PCR, while the TCRdb copy is restricted to in-frame clones and leaves out a portion. The profile covers approximately 50,000 clones, with approximately 83% appearing a single time and about 7% taken by the ten largest. Sequencing input: peripheral blood. The receptor set was obtained from a man between 65 and 85 years old with active COVID-19.

V and J are TRBV7-9 and TRBJ1-2; D is undetermined. The germline V and J ends were trimmed by 1 base and 13 bases, with 7 bases remaining between them. In germline, CDR1 is SEHNR, CDR2 FQNEAQ (reference sequence). The CDR3 consists of 10 residues. CDR3 sequence reads: CASSLVPLTF. CDR3 coding DNA: TGTGCCAGCAGCTTAGTCCCCCTCACCTTC.

This chain uses TRBV5-4 with TRBJ2-7, with TRBD1 identical over 7 bases. J gave up 6 bases and V 0 bases, and 9 bases lay outside the gene matches. Germline CDR1 and CDR2: SGHNT and YYREEE (reference sequence). CDR3 length: 15 amino acids. This CDR3 reads CASSLALGQNSEQYF. DNA for the CDR3: TGTGCCAGCAGCTTGGCCTTGGGACAGAACAGCGAGCAGTACTTC.

V gene TRBV21-1 combines with J gene TRBJ2-5; the table assigns TRBD2, which was not confirmed against the DNA. TRBV21-1 represents a pseudogene. This CDR3 has 13 residues. Here the CDR3 reads CAIKHRGGETQYF. DNA of the CDR3: TGTGCCATCAAACATCGGGGGGGAGAGACCCAGTACTTC.

The chain combines TRBV4-1 with TRBJ2-7; tentatively, D is TRBD2 (5 bases). V was clipped by 0 bases and J by 9 bases, with 12 bases between them. The CDR3 covers 13 residues. CDR1 MGHRA and CDR2 YSYEKL come from the germline V gene. The CDR3: CASSQDGKSGQYF. The CDR3 DNA reads as TGCGCCAGCAGCCAAGACGGTAAGAGCGGGCAGTACTTC.

The rearrangement links TRBV6-5 to TRBJ2-1; TRBD1 aligns across 10 bases. J lost 9 bases, V lost 2 bases, and 7 bases had no gene match. The CDR3 covers 15 residues. Per germline, CDR1 MNHEY and CDR2 SVGAGI. The CDR3 sequence is CASSYQGTGVGEQFF. The CDR3 bases are TGTGCCAGCAGTTACCAAGGGACAGGGGTGGGTGAGCAGTTCTTC.

The gene calls are TRBV9 and TRBJ2-5, with a possible D match to TRBD2 (6 bases). Germline values: CDR1 SGDLS, CDR2 YYNGEE. Between the trimmed V and J ends, which lost 0 bases and 0 bases, there was a span of 6 bases. CDR3 length: 14 residues. Here the CDR3 reads CASSVAGDQETQYF. The CDR3 DNA reads as TGTGCCAGCAGCGTAGCGGGGGACCAAGAGACCCAGTACTTC. The entire variable domain, with the rest obtained from reference TRBV9 and TRBJ2-5, is as follows: DSGVTQTPKHLITATGQRVTLRCSPRSGDLSVYWYQQSLDQGLQFLIQYYNGEERAKGNILERFSAQQFPDLHSELNLSSLELGDSALYFCASSVAGDQETQYFGPGTRLLVL.

The genes are TRBV5-6 and TRBJ2-3, with 7 bases aligning to TRBD1. Germline values: CDR1 SGHDT, CDR2 YYEEEE. J was trimmed by 4 bases and V by 4 bases; bases with no gene match: 6. The CDR3 sequence is 14 residues long. This CDR3 reads CASSLDRLSDTQYF. In nucleotides, the CDR3 is TGTGCCAGCAGCCTGGACAGGTTGTCAGATACGCAGTATTTT.

The chain is built from TRBV6-5 and TRBJ2-2; D remains ambiguous. The CDR3 extends over 15 amino acids. Germline lookup yields CDR1 MNHEY and CDR2 SVGAGI. V dropped 6 bases and J dropped 0 bases, with 11 bases sitting between them. The CDR3 spells CASRAWSANTGELFF. CDR3 coding DNA: TGTGCCAGCAGGGCTTGGTCCGCGAACACCGGGGAGCTGTTTTTT.

This chain uses TRBV4-3 with TRBJ2-3; tentative D call: TRBD2 (7 bases). This CDR3 is 18 amino acids long. V lost 0 bases, J lost 0 bases, and 16 bases lay in between. Germline V gives CDR1 LGHNA, CDR2 YSLEER. Written as DNA, the CDR3 is TGCGCCAGCAGCCAAGATCGTCAACGGGGGGCTAGCACAGATACGCAGTATTTT. Encoded protein: CASSQDRQRGASTDTQYF.

V gene TRBV19 combines with J gene TRBJ1-5, with 10 bases aligning to TRBD1. The junction had 3 bases not matched to a gene; V was cut back by 2 bases and J by 5 bases. This CDR3 is built from 15 residues. In germline, CDR1 is LNHDA, CDR2 SQIVND (reference sequence). Here the CDR3 DNA reads TGTGCCAGTAGTATAACGGGACAGGGGTATCAGCCCCAGCATTTT. Encoded protein: CASSITGQGYQPQHF.

V and J are TRBV25-1 and TRBJ1-4; possible D gene TRBD1, 6 bases. CDR1 is MGHDK, CDR2 SYGVNS, per germline. V was trimmed by 5 bases and J by 5 bases, leaving 15 bases between them. The CDR3 consists of 15 residues. This CDR3 is CASSNQGTANEKLFF. CDR3 coding DNA: TGTGCCAGCAGTAATCAGGGGACCGCGAATGAAAAACTGTTTTTT. The full variable domain, in which reference TRBV25-1 and TRBJ1-4 provide the parts outside the CDR3, is EADIYQTPRYLVIGTGKKITLECSQTMGHDKMYWYQQDPGMELHLIHYSYGVNSTEKGDLSSESTVSRIRTEHFPLTLESARPSHTSQYLCASSNQGTANEKLFFGSGTQLSVL.

This sequence joins TRBV9 and TRBJ2-5, with D unresolved. This CDR3 spans 15 amino acids. Germline V gene data show CDR1 as SGDLS and CDR2 as YYNGEE. Trimming stripped 0 bases from V and 1 base from J, with 10 bases between. CDR3 nucleotides: TGTGCCAGCAGCGTAGTGGGCAGCCGCCAAGAGACCCAGTACTTC. Translating it yields CASSVVGSRQETQYF.

The chain uses TRBV7-3 and TRBJ1-5; 8 bases map to TRBD1. The CDR3 extends over 15 amino acids. Germline V CDR1 and CDR2: SGHTA, FQGTGA. J lost 6 bases, V lost 2 bases, and 6 bases had no gene match. Here the CDR3 reads CASSLGAGGGQPQHF. CDR3 nucleotides: TGTGCCAGCAGCTTAGGCGCAGGGGGCGGTCAGCCCCAGCATTTT.

J is TRBJ2-1 and V is TRBV3-1 (or the pseudogene TRBV3-2), with 11 bases that match TRBD2. Germline V gene lookup returns CDR1 LGHDT and CDR2 YNNKEL (reference sequence). Losses at the gene ends were 3 bases for V and 9 bases for J; bases not matched to a gene: 4. This CDR3 comprises 14 residues. CDR3 in DNA: TGTGCCAGCAGCCACAAACTAGCGGGGGTTGAGCAGTTCTTC. Its protein is CASSHKLAGVEQFF.

The chain joins TRBV5-6 to TRBJ1-2, with TRBD1 as a possible D gene (5 bases). The CDR3 is 14 residues long. The V gene's germline CDR1 is SGHDT and CDR2 YYEEEE. With 4 bases removed from V and 6 bases from J, the gap between germline ends came to 16 bases. Here the CDR3 reads CASSDQGKGDGYTF. The CDR3 DNA reads as TGTGCCAGCAGCGATCAGGGAAAAGGAGATGGCTACACCTTC.

The chain has TRBV28 and TRBJ1-2; 8 bases map to TRBD1. The CDR3 contains 14 residues. From germline, CDR1 is MDHEN and CDR2 SYDVKM. J lost 4 bases, V lost 7 bases, and 8 bases had no gene match. The CDR3 DNA follows: TGTGCCAGCACAAACTCAGGGGGCGGCTATGGCTACACCTTC. Translating gives CASTNSGGGYGYTF.

The V gene is TRBV19, the J gene TRBJ2-7; 12 bases are shared with TRBD1. The CDR3 has 15 residues. Germline lookup yields CDR1 LNHDA and CDR2 SQIVND (reference sequence). V was pared by 4 bases and J by 6 bases, with 7 bases of the junction left unmatched. The CDR3 loop is CASSTRDRGRIEQYF. In DNA, the CDR3 is TGTGCCAGTAGTACCCGGGACAGGGGGCGAATCGAGCAGTACTTC.

The rearrangement links TRBV19 to TRBJ2-5; perhaps TRBD2 as D (6 bases). The V and J ends lost 8 bases and 2 bases respectively, with 12 bases between them. The CDR3 has 13 residues. Per germline, CDR1 LNHDA and CDR2 SQIVND (reference sequence). CDR3 in amino acids: CASAAGLQETQYF. CDR3 nucleotides: TGTGCCAGTGCCGCGGGGCTACAAGAGACCCAGTACTTC.

This chain connects TRBV12-3 or TRBV12-4 to TRBJ1-2; no reliable D call. The CDR3 runs to 13 residues. V lost 4 bases to trimming and J lost 3 bases, with 9 bases between them. CDR3 sequence reads: CASSSPGDYGYTF. DNA for the CDR3: TGTGCCAGCAGTTCCCCCGGGGACTATGGCTACACCTTC.

This sequence joins TRBV5-1 and TRBJ2-2, with D tentatively TRBD2 (6 bases). Per germline, CDR1 SGHRS and CDR2 YFSETQ. The CDR3 runs 14 residues. Trimming pared 7 bases from V and 8 bases from J, leaving 18 bases between. The CDR3 nucleotides read TGCGCCAGCGGTAGACTAGTCGCTGGGGGGGAGCTGTTTTTT. It specifies CASGRLVAGGELFF.

The V call is TRBV5-7, the J call TRBJ2-5; TRBD1 matches at 7 bases. TRBV5-7 qualifies as an ORF whose function is uncertain. The CDR3 is made up of 13 amino acids. Trimming removed 4 bases from V and 5 bases from J; junction bases left unmatched: 5. Here the CDR3 reads CASSPTGVETQYF. CDR3 coding DNA: TGTGCCAGCAGCCCCACAGGGGTCGAGACCCAGTACTTC.

This clone was counted only a few times. The rearrangement joins TRBV6-2 or TRBV6-3 to TRBJ2-7; D might be TRBD1 (5 bases). Trimming stripped 0 bases from V and 6 bases from J, with 15 bases between. CDR3 length: 15 amino acids. Germline-derived CDR1 and CDR2 are MNHEY and SVGEGT. The CDR3 coding sequence is TGTGCCAGCAGTTACTCGATGGACATCGTAGCCGAGCAGTACTTC. As protein: CASSYSMDIVAEQYF.

The chain uses TRBV4-1 and TRBJ2-1, with 7 bases fitting TRBD1. Germline CDR1 is MGHRA and CDR2 is YSYEKL. The V segment lost 4 bases and the J segment 10 bases; nucleotides outside the gene matches: 4. The CDR3 is 12 residues long. CDR3 nucleotides: TGCGCCAGCAGCCCCCAGACAGGGGAGCAGTTCTTC. Residues: CASSPQTGEQFF.

This chain links TRBV29-1 with TRBJ1-1; D possibly corresponds to TRBD1 (5 bases). Germline V gene lookup returns CDR1 SQVTM and CDR2 ANQGSEA. The V end lost 4 bases, the J end lost 0 bases, and 9 bases lay between the germline ends. This CDR3 has 13 amino acids. CDR3 protein: CSVGGGVNTEAFF. The CDR3 DNA reads as TGCAGCGTTGGGGGAGGGGTGAACACTGAAGCTTTCTTT.

The chain joins TRBV7-8 to TRBJ1-3; no clear D. CDR1 is SGHVS, CDR2 FQNEAQ, per germline. Trimming took 0 bases from V and 3 from J, leaving 12 bases between them. The CDR3 is 16 amino acids. The CDR3 DNA reads TGTGCCAGCAGCTTAGCATCGGCCAGGCGTGGAAACACCATATATTTT. Protein sequence: CASSLASARRGNTIYF.

The chain uses TRBV3-1 (or the pseudogene TRBV3-2) and TRBJ2-6; 7 positions match TRBD2. Germline V gene sequence: CDR1 LGHDT, CDR2 YNNKEL (reference sequence). V dropped 4 bases and J dropped 0; count of bases not matched to a gene: 12. This CDR3 comprises 19 residues. The CDR3 sequence: CASSPPDGGGLSGANVLTF. Written as DNA, the CDR3 is TGTGCCAGCAGCCCCCCGGACGGCGGGGGTCTCTCTGGGGCCAACGTCCTGACTTTC.

This clone was seen just once. The chain carries TRBV2 and TRBJ1-6; unclear D gene. Germline loops: CDR1 SNHLY, CDR2 FYNNEI. The V and J ends lost 9 bases and 7 bases respectively, with 13 bases between them. CDR3 size: 13 residues. In DNA, the CDR3 is TGTGCCAGTTTAAGCCCTTTGAATTCACCCCTCCACTTT. Residues: CASLSPLNSPLHF. Together with reference TRBV2 and TRBJ1-6, the CDR3 gives the full variable domain: EPEVTQTPSHQVTQMGQEVILRCVPISNHLYFYWYRQILGQKVEFLVSFYNNEISEKSEIFDDQFSVERPDGSNFTLKIRSTKLEDSAMYFCASLSPLNSPLHFGNGTRLTVT.

The chain couples TRBV3-1 (or the pseudogene TRBV3-2) to TRBJ2-7; 9 bases match TRBD1. J lost 1 base, V lost 3 bases, and 10 bases had no gene match. Germline V gene sequence: CDR1 LGHDT, CDR2 YNNKEL (reference sequence). The CDR3 runs 17 residues. CDR3 sequence: CASSQLATGQGSYEQYF. Here the CDR3 DNA reads TGTGCCAGCAGCCAGCTGGCTACTGGACAGGGGTCCTACGAGCAGTACTTC.

The chain has TRBV7-7 and TRBJ2-5; D is perhaps TRBD1 (6 bases). The CDR3 totals 17 residues. With 5 bases removed from V and 5 bases from J, the gap between germline ends came to 24 bases. Germline values: CDR1 SSHAT, CDR2 FNYEAQ (reference sequence). This chain's CDR3 is CASSPGTRLLGSETQYF. The CDR3 coding sequence is TGTGCCAGCAGCCCCGGGACACGGTTGCTAGGGTCGGAGACCCAGTACTTC.